This T cell receptor beta chain derives from a study of T-cell reconstitution after alpha-beta-depleted transplantation in children. The CDR3 runs to 15 residues. The ends were cut back, 8 bases at V and 3 bases at J, with 19 bases in the middle. Overall study findings and caveats: Approximately two months post-transplant, alpha-beta T cells reportedly originated from several hundred expanded graft clones. From surviving recipient T cells and thymic progenitors came the high day-60 TCRbeta diversity observed in some patients.

TCRbeta library preparation incorporated unique molecular identifiers. TCRdb independently ran MiXCR on the PCR reads; one entry per CDR3 protein. This table holds about 150,000 distinct CDR3 sequences, 11% found once. This clonotype was seen ten or more times. Its antigen is currently unknown. Sequencing used PBMCs, obtained before TCRalphabeta/CD19-depleted stem cell transplant. This TCR derives from a boy younger than 10 with acute myeloid leukemia, due to receive a stem cell transplant. V usage is TRBV12-3 or TRBV12-4 and J usage is TRBJ1-1; D unresolved. CDR3 nucleotides: TGTGCCAGCCTCAGGTACCCCAGGAGGTACACTGAAGCTTTCTTT. Translation: CASLRYPRRYTEAFF.